Reported below is one T cell receptor (beta chain). The V gene's germline CDR1 is MGHDK and CDR2 SYGVNS. The CDR3 covers 13 residues. The V end was cut by 1 base, the J end by 5 bases, with 8 bases between. The data stem from a study of CD8 T cells in Susac syndrome. The RNA input was roughly 0.45 to 1 ug, and it was reverse transcribed with random hexamers. TCRdb re-called the immunoSEQ multiplex PCR reads with MiXCR, one entry per CDR3 protein. In the table there are some 160,000 distinct CDR3 sequences, 90% to 95% of which are singletons. Bulk CD8+ and CD4+ cells came from magnetic negative isolation; CD8+ TEMRA by FACS.

This receptor was obtained from a human donor with Susac syndrome. The chain is built from TRBV25-1 and TRBJ2-5; D is ambiguous. Input material: CD4+ T cells from PBMCs. CDR3 in DNA: TGTGCCAGCAGTGAATCGGGTATCGAGACCCAGTACTTC. Protein product: CASSESGIETQYF.